This is a list of T cell receptor beta chains from one sample in a study of T cell repertoires in cytomegalovirus infection. One entry per CDR3 protein results from TCRdb running MiXCR on the reads. The sample consists of about 190,000 distinct CDR3 sequences, roughly 30% of them appearing once. Sequenced material: PBMCs. Receptors originate from a human donor in good health (CMV status not recorded). Some clones in this sample may be carry-over from other donors' samples. CDR3s include the opening cysteine and the closing phenylalanine or tryptophan. The D gene is left open where the match is weak. Some rows mark clone size as missing; the rest say once, few, many or name a class of expanded clone.

CASSPPPGNTQYF	TGTGCCAGTTCCCCCCCCCCGGGGAATACGCAGTATTTT	.	.	TRBV19	TRBJ2-3
CATSDPRTSTDTQYF	TGTGCCACCAGTGATCCCCGGACTTCCACAGATACGCAGTATTTT	.	.	TRBV24-1	TRBJ2-3
CASSLDHTDTQYF	TGTGCCAGCAGCTTAGACCATACAGATACGCAGTATTTT	.	.	TRBV7-3	TRBJ2-3
CASSLGLRGRGEQYF	TGTGCCAGCAGCTTAGGACTACGGGGACGAGGCGAGCAGTACTTC	.	.	TRBV11-3	TRBJ2-7
CASSFPDGDSPLHF	TGTGCCAGCAGTTTCCCGGACGGAGATTCACCCCTCCACTTT	.	.	TRBV12-3/TRBV12-4	TRBJ1-6
CATSGGVARETQYF	TGTGCCACCAGCGGAGGGGTGGCCCGAGAGACCCAGTACTTC	.	few	TRBV15	TRBJ2-5
CASGTSGDNEQFF	TGTGCCAGCGGGACTAGCGGAGACAATGAGCAGTTCTTC	TRBD2	.	TRBV6-1	TRBJ2-1
CASSVTGPNTEAFF	TGTGCCAGCAGTGTAACCGGACCTAACACTGAAGCTTTCTTT	.	.	TRBV6-5	TRBJ1-1
CSARDIQGGIYEQYF	TGCAGTGCTAGAGATATCCAGGGAGGTATCTACGAGCAGTACTTC	.	few	TRBV20-1	TRBJ2-7
CASSSRNRGQSRVQETQYF	TGTGCCAGCAGCTCCCGAAACCGCGGACAAAGCAGGGTACAAGAGACCCAGTACTTC	.	.	TRBV7-6	TRBJ2-5
CSVPGGGGYGYTF	TGCAGCGTTCCGGGTGGGGGCGGCTATGGCTACACCTTC	.	.	TRBV29-1	TRBJ1-2
CATRESYGYTF	TGTGCCACCCGGGAAAGCTATGGCTACACCTTC	.	.	TRBV7-9	TRBJ1-2
CSARAGLSYNSPLHF	TGCAGTGCTAGAGCTGGCCTCTCCTATAATTCACCCCTCCACTTT	.	.	TRBV20-1	TRBJ1-6
CATSRDRDNGNTEAFF	TGTGCCACCAGCAGAGATAGGGATAACGGGAACACTGAAGCTTTCTTT	.	.	TRBV15	TRBJ1-1
CASSSRTGKAEAFF	TGTGCCAGCAGCTCCAGGACAGGGAAGGCTGAAGCTTTCTTT	TRBD1	many	TRBV7-2	TRBJ1-1
CASSGAGYDIQYF	TGTGCCAGCAGTGGAGCAGGGTATGACATTCAGTACTTC	.	.	TRBV25-1	TRBJ2-4
CASSSQGAMNTEAFF	TGTGCCAGCAGTTCCCAGGGGGCCATGAACACTGAAGCTTTCTTT	TRBD1	.	TRBV2	TRBJ1-1
CASSPERGATYEQYF	TGTGCCAGCAGCCCAGAGCGGGGGGCGACCTACGAGCAGTACTTC	TRBD2	many	TRBV7-2	TRBJ2-7
CASSFQGGTDLPYEQYF	TGTGCCAGCAGTTTTCAAGGGGGGACAGACCTCCCCTACGAGCAGTACTTC	.	few	TRBV27	TRBJ2-7
CASSTLMRGDGYTF	TGTGCCAGCAGTACTCTAATGAGGGGGGATGGCTACACCTTC	.	few	TRBV27	TRBJ1-2
CASSFWNQPQHF	TGTGCCAGCAGTTTCTGGAATCAGCCCCAGCATTTT	.	.	TRBV27	TRBJ1-5
CASSLGSDRASYNVQFF	TGTGCCAGCAGCTTGGGGTCGGACAGGGCCTCCTACAATGTGCAGTTCTTC	TRBD1	once	TRBV7-3	TRBJ2-1
CASSSRKGNTEAFF	TGTGCCAGCAGTTCCCGTAAAGGGAACACTGAAGCTTTCTTT	.	few	TRBV7-2	TRBJ1-1
CASSLITKVYNEQFF	TGTGCCAGCAGCTTAATAACGAAGGTCTACAATGAGCAGTTCTTC	.	few	TRBV7-6	TRBJ2-1
CASSQGPRDRVSWNTEAFF	TGTGCCAGCAGCCAAGGTCCACGGGACAGGGTGTCTTGGAACACTGAAGCTTTCTTT	TRBD1	.	TRBV14	TRBJ1-1
CASSLSAAAGGTEAFF	TGTGCCAGCAGCTTGTCGGCGGCCGCCGGGGGCACTGAAGCTTTCTTT	.	many	TRBV5-5	TRBJ1-1
CAISPLKGARTEAFF	TGTGCCATCAGCCCCCTGAAGGGGGCACGTACTGAAGCTTTCTTT	TRBD1	few	TRBV10-3	TRBJ1-1
CSVGRQGRYEQYF	TGCAGTGTGGGCCGACAGGGGAGGTACGAGCAGTACTTC	TRBD1	.	TRBV20-1	TRBJ2-7
CASSSGDSYEQYF	TGTGCCAGCAGCTCCGGGGACAGCTACGAGCAGTACTTC	TRBD1	many	TRBV7-3	TRBJ2-7
CASSTPGQGQETQYF	TGTGCCAGCAGTACACCGGGACAGGGACAAGAGACCCAGTACTTC	TRBD1	.	TRBV5-6	TRBJ2-5
CASSPPGSRNQPQHF	TGTGCCAGCAGCCCCCCCGGATCTCGCAATCAGCCCCAGCATTTT	.	.	TRBV6-2/TRBV6-3	TRBJ1-5
CASSLEGGSNTGELFF	TGTGCCAGCAGCTTAGAGGGGGGATCAAACACCGGGGAGCTGTTTTTT	.	.	TRBV7-6	TRBJ2-2
CASRAPGDTQYF	TGTGCCAGCAGGGCACCCGGAGATACGCAGTATTTT	.	many	TRBV2	TRBJ2-3
CASSQETGGGYNEQFF	TGCGCCAGCAGCCAAGAGACAGGGGGGGGATACAATGAGCAGTTCTTC	TRBD1	.	TRBV4-3	TRBJ2-1
CASSISFDYGYTF	TGTGCCAGTAGTATAAGTTTCGACTATGGCTACACCTTC	.	.	TRBV19	TRBJ1-2